This is a list of T cell receptor beta chains from one sample in a study of OX40 agonist ivuxolimab in advanced cancers. Using immunoSEQ multiplex PCR, the repertoire was profiled, and TCRdb retains in-frame clones only, with some absent. The table has over 55,000 clones, more than 70% seen once. This material consisted of CD4+ or CD8+ T cells sorted from blood, taken in a trial of the OX40 agonist ivuxolimab. The receptors derive from an adult with an advanced solid tumor such as melanoma, head and neck, liver or kidney cancer. Both conserved end residues are part of each CDR3. D genes are given only for firm matches. Clone size appears in some rows only: once, few, many, or a class for an expanded clone.

few	-	TRBV7-2	TRBJ2-7	CASSPSVGSYEQYF	TGTGCCAGCAGCCCGAGCGTAGGGTCCTACGAGCAGTACTTC
-	TRBD1	TRBV4-1	TRBJ2-7	CASSPGQGRSYEQYF	TGCGCCAGCAGCCCCGGACAGGGTCGATCCTACGAGCAGTACTTC
-	-	TRBV5-4	TRBJ2-2	CASSSPGATGELFF	TGTGCCAGCAGCTCCCCAGGGGCGACCGGGGAGCTGTTTTTT
-	-	TRBV27	TRBJ2-5	CASKTDREEETQYF	TGTGCCAGCAAAACAGACAGGGAGGAAGAGACCCAGTACTTC
-	-	TRBV6-6	TRBJ2-5	CASSYGGRETQYF	TGTGCCAGCAGTTATGGTGGCCGCGAGACCCAGTACTTC
-	TRBD1	TRBV5-1	TRBJ2-2	CASSLLAGGSGELFF	TGCGCCAGCAGCTTGCTGGCAGGGGGCTCCGGGGAGCTGTTTTTT
-	TRBD1	TRBV10-3	TRBJ2-1	CAARDRKYNEQFF	TGTGCCGCCCGGGACAGAAAGTACAATGAGCAGTTCTTC
-	-	TRBV28	TRBJ2-7	CASSLAWKTGGNEQYF	TGTGCCAGCAGTCTAGCTTGGAAGACCGGCGGGAACGAGCAGTACTTC
-	-	TRBV7-8	TRBJ2-5	CASSLRWAPQETQYF	TGTGCCAGCAGCCTTCGATGGGCCCCTCAAGAGACCCAGTACTTC
-	-	TRBV5-4	TRBJ1-2	CASSLTGREGYGYTF	TGTGCCAGCAGCTTGACGGGCAGGGAAGGATATGGCTACACCTTC
-	-	TRBV10-2	TRBJ2-7	CASSESGTGGEQYF	TGCGCCAGCAGTGAGTCCGGGACCGGGGGCGAGCAGTACTTC
-	-	TRBV19	TRBJ1-4	CASSIRRSGEKLFF	TGTGCCAGTAGTATAAGGAGATCCGGGGAAAAACTGTTTTTT
once	-	TRBV6-1	TRBJ2-5	CASSGRWGRGRETQYF	TGTGCCAGCAGTGGCCGGTGGGGGCGGGGGCGAGAGACCCAGTACTTC
-	-	TRBV5-1	TRBJ1-5	CASSLGTGTGSQPQHF	TGCGCCAGCAGCTTGGGAACGGGGACGGGTAGTCAGCCCCAGCATTTT
-	-	TRBV6-5	TRBJ1-3	CASQARNTIYF	TGTGCTTCGCAGGCCAGGAACACCATATATTTT
few	TRBD2	TRBV4-1	TRBJ2-3	CASSLGLAGVSGTQYF	TGCGCCAGCAGCCTGGGACTAGCGGGTGTTTCTGGTACGCAGTATTTT
-	-	TRBV19	TRBJ1-5	CASSGDLNQPQHF	TGTGCCAGTAGTGGGGACCTCAACCAGCCCCAGCATTTT
once	-	TRBV7-9	TRBJ2-3	CASSLLGGARDTQYF	TGTGCCAGCAGCCTTCTCGGGGGCGCACGGGATACGCAGTATTTT
-	-	TRBV27	TRBJ1-2	CASSLGNNYGYTF	TGTGCCAGCAGTCTGGGGAACAACTATGGCTACACCTTC
-	-	TRBV7-9	TRBJ1-4	CASSLGAGATNEKLFF	TGTGCCAGCAGCTTAGGAGCCGGGGCAACTAATGAAAAACTGTTTTTT
-	-	TRBV19	TRBJ1-1	CASSRGFTRTFF	TGTGCCAGTAGTAGGGGATTCACCCGAACTTTCTTT
-	-	TRBV6-1	TRBJ1-2	CASRAGYTF	TGTGCCAGCCGGGCTGGCTACACCTTC
once	-	TRBV19	TRBJ2-1	CASSMGRSSYNGQFF	TGTGCCAGTAGTATGGGACGCAGCTCCTACAATGGGCAGTTCTTC